The sequence of this TCR beta chain was determined in a study of blood T cell repertoires in COVID-19. Germline V gives CDR1 WSHSY, CDR2 SAAADI. This CDR3 comprises 17 residues. The V gene lost 4 bases and the J gene lost 0 bases, with 16 bases spanning the gap. In the study's own analysis: Scientists estimated how many nucleated cells there were by amplifying reference gene primers. The data were produced by immunoSEQ multiplex PCR, yet TCRdb's version contains in-frame clones alone and is incomplete. V and J calls and clone size follow that table, whereas D and trimming were derived from the DNA. The sample shows some 60,000 clones, around 90% of them seen only once.

The sequencing sample was made of peripheral blood. The J gene is TRBJ1-3, the V gene TRBV10-2; D gene unclear. This clonotype was obtained from a man between 65 and 85 years old with acute or convalescent COVID-19. The CDR3 is CASSGQAPGTSGNTIYF. The CDR3 DNA reads TGCGCCAGCAGTGGCCAGGCTCCCGGAACCTCTGGAAACACCATATATTTT.